The present TCR beta chain was sequenced within a study of cytomegalovirus exposure and HLA in healthy donors. Study observations and caveats: Follow-up analysis found HLA locus-dependent TCR association rates, highest for DRB1 and lowest for HLA-C.

PCR employed 60 Vbeta and 13 Jbeta primers. TCRdb's copy holds only in-frame clones and misses some; the assay was immunoSEQ multiplex PCR. The sample holds about 130,000 clones; around 76% are singletons and the top ten take roughly 13%. The germline V and J ends were trimmed by 3 bases and 5 bases, with 16 bases remaining between them. The germline V gene has CDR1 SGHTA and CDR2 FQGTGA. This CDR3 contains 15 residues. As concerns this clone: Its antigen remains unknown.

The chain has TRBV7-3 and TRBJ2-5; D might be TRBD1 (5 bases). The sample was PBMCs. The sequence was obtained from a woman aged 55-69 years in good health and CMV-seropositive. The CDR3 DNA reads as TGTGCCAGCAGCTTGAATCTAGGGGTTCGGGAGACCCAGTACTTC. It translates to CASSLNLGVRETQYF.